The 13 T cell receptor beta chains below were found in one sample sequenced in a study of response to subunit inactivated influenza vaccine. TCRdb reprocessed the RT-PCR reads with MiXCR, giving one entry per CDR3 protein. The table has just over 300,000 distinct CDR3 sequences, 20% to 25% seen once; the top ten hold 10%. The sequenced sample was PBMCs from blood, obtained roughly 20 months after vaccination. The receptors were sampled from a man between 45 and 75 years old who received an inactivated influenza vaccine.

The chain is built from TRBV20-1 and TRBJ1-1; D uncertain. Trimming cost V 3 bases and J 1 base, with 6 bases left between them. CDR3 length: 12 residues. Looked up from germline, CDR1 is DFQATT and CDR2 is SNEGSKA (reference sequence). Here the CDR3 DNA reads TGCAGTGCTAGCCATCGGAACACTGAAGCTTTCTTT. Amino acids: CSASHRNTEAFF.

This clonotype was counted a single time. The chain's CDR3 is CASGPTGMETQYF. The CDR3 region has the DNA TGTGCCAGCGGACCGACAGGGATGGAGACCCAGTACTTC. The rearrangement links TRBV12-3 or TRBV12-4 to TRBJ2-5; 7 bases are shared with TRBD1. Trimming removed 8 bases from V and 5 bases from J; junction bases left unmatched: 8. There are 13 residues in the CDR3.

This clonotype was detected a few times. The chain employs TRBV5-1 and TRBJ2-5; 7 bases are shared with TRBD2. J lost 2 bases, V lost 4 bases, and 5 bases had no gene match. Looked up from germline, CDR1 is SGHRS and CDR2 is YFSETQ. CDR3 length equals 14 residues. CDR3 coding DNA: TGCGCCAGCAGCAGGGACTACATACAAGAGACCCAGTACTTC. Translating gives CASSRDYIQETQYF.

The sample holds a few counts of this clonotype. This chain connects TRBV28 to TRBJ2-5, with D unresolved. Germline V gives CDR1 MDHEN, CDR2 SYDVKM. Trimming removed 3 bases at V and 1 base at J, with 12 bases between. The CDR3 has 15 residues. The CDR3 DNA reads TGTGCCAGCAGTTTGCACGGGTTGGCCCAAGAGACCCAGTACTTC. Protein product: CASSLHGLAQETQYF.

The sample holds many counts of this clonotype. This chain joins TRBV6-1 and TRBJ1-4, with D possibly being TRBD1 (5 bases). Germline values: CDR1 MNHNS, CDR2 SASEGT. V lost 6 bases to trimming and J lost 4 bases, with 12 bases between them. This CDR3 comprises 14 residues. CDR3 in amino acids: CASSEGRFNEKLFF. The CDR3 DNA sequence: TGTGCCAGCAGCGAGGGACGGTTTAATGAAAAACTGTTTTTT.

This clonotype occurred a few times. The V call is TRBV11-2, the J call TRBJ2-1, with TRBD1 identical over 8 bases. The CDR3 length is 18 residues. Trimming took 5 bases from V and 0 from J; bases not matched to a gene: 12. Germline V lookup: CDR1 SGHAT, CDR2 FQNNGV. Here the CDR3 reads CASSLYRRDRSSYNEQFF. CDR3 sequence (DNA): TGTGCCAGCAGCCTCTACCGGAGGGACAGGAGCTCCTACAATGAGCAGTTCTTC.

CDR3 DNA: TGCGCCAGCAGCCAAGATCTAGGGCTCGGCCTAGCCAAAAACATTCAGTACTTC. Protein product: CASSQDLGLGLAKNIQYF. The V and J genes are TRBV4-3 and TRBJ2-4; D gene uncertain. V lost 0 bases and J lost 0, with 15 bases in between. CDR3 length: 18 residues. CDR1 is LGHNA and CDR2 is YSLEER in the germline V gene.

This clonotype appeared a single time. This rearrangement joins TRBV24-1 to TRBJ2-3; D is uncertain. In germline, CDR1 is KGHDR, CDR2 SFDVKD. V lost 4 bases and J 2 bases, leaving 6 bases between the germline ends. The CDR3 consists of 13 residues. DNA for the CDR3: TGTGCCACCAGTGACCCCTTCACAGATACGCAGTATTTT. Its protein product is CATSDPFTDTQYF.

Remarks on this clonotype: A much larger clone lies one base from this, so it may be a read error. This chain links TRBV10-2 with TRBJ1-1; 7 nucleotides line up with TRBD1. This CDR3 spans 13 amino acids. Trimming cost V 8 bases and J 3 bases; bases outside gene matches: 6. Germline V CDR1 and CDR2: WSHSY, SAAADI. CDR3 region: CASQDRSHTEAFF. CDR3 nucleotide sequence: TGCGCCAGCCAGGACAGGAGTCACACTGAAGCTTTCTTT.

In this sample, this clonotype turned up a few times. CDR3 nucleotides: TGTGCCACCAGTGATTGGGGGGTGGGGGGAACGGAGAATGAGCAGTTCTTC. Amino acid sequence: CATSDWGVGGTENEQFF. The chain joins TRBV24-1 to TRBJ2-1; possible D gene TRBD2, 6 bases. Looked up from germline, CDR1 is KGHDR and CDR2 is SFDVKD. This CDR3 spans 17 amino acids. The V end was cut by 2 bases, the J end by 7 bases, with 20 bases between.

This clonotype was recorded a few times. The chain carries TRBV3-1 and TRBJ1-2; maybe TRBD1 (6 bases). V lost 6 bases, J lost 2 bases, and 13 bases lay in between. The CDR3 runs to 14 residues. Looked up from germline, CDR1 is LGHDT and CDR2 is YNNKEL (reference sequence). The CDR3 DNA sequence: TGTGCCAGCAGGGAACAGGGAGGAAACTATGGCTACACCTTC. Translating it yields CASREQGGNYGYTF. Complete variable domain (other parts from reference TRBV3-1 and TRBJ1-2): DTAVSQTPKYLVTQMGNDKSIKCEQNLGHDTMYWYKQDSKKFLKIMFSYNNKELIINETVPNRFSPKSPDKAHLNLHINSLELGDSAVYFCASREQGGNYGYTFGSGTRLTVV.

CDR3 DNA: TGTGCCAGCAGTGCCTCCCCGACAGGGAAGTTCTTC. It codes for CASSASPTGKFF. The chain couples TRBV12-3 or TRBV12-4 to TRBJ2-1; 7 bases line up with TRBD1. V shed 5 bases and J 14 bases; nucleotides not matched to a gene: 9. This CDR3 comprises 12 residues.

This clonotype was detected only a few times. The chain uses TRBV6-1 and TRBJ1-4, with 12 bases lining up with TRBD1. This CDR3 region has 17 residues. The trim removed 7 bases at V and 5 bases at J, leaving 11 bases unmatched. CDR1 MNHNS and CDR2 SASEGT come from the germline V gene. CDR3 DNA: TGTGCCAGCAAAACGGGACAGGGGGCCCGTGGGAATGAAAAACTGTTTTTT. As protein: CASKTGQGARGNEKLFF.